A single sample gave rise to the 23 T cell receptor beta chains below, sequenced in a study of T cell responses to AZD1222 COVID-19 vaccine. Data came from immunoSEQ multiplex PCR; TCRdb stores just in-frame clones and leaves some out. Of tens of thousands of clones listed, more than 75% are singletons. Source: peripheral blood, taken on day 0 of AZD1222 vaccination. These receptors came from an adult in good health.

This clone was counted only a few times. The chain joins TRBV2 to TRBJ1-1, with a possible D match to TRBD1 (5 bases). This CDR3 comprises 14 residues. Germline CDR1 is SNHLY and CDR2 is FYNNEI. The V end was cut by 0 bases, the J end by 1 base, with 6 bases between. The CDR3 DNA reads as TGTGCCAGCAGTGAAGCGGGGCAGAACACTGAAGCTTTCTTT. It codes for CASSEAGQNTEAFF.

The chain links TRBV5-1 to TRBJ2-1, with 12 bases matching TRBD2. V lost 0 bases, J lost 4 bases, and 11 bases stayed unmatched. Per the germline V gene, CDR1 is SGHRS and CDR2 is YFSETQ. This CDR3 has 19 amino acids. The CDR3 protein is CASSLVVLAGGPIYNEQFF. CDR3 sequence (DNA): TGCGCCAGCAGCTTGGTAGTGCTAGCGGGAGGGCCGATTTACAATGAGCAGTTCTTC.

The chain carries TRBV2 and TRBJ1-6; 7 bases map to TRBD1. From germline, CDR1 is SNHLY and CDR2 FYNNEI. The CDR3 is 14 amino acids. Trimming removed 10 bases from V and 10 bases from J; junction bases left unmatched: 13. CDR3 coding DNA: TGTGCCATCTCACGACAGGGCGCTACATCACCCCTCCACTTT. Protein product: CAISRQGATSPLHF. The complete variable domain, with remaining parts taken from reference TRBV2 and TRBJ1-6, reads EPEVTQTPSHQVTQMGQEVILRCVPISNHLYFYWYRQILGQKVEFLVSFYNNEISEKSEIFDDQFSVERPDGSNFTLKIRSTKLEDSAMYFCAISRQGATSPLHFGNGTRLTVT.

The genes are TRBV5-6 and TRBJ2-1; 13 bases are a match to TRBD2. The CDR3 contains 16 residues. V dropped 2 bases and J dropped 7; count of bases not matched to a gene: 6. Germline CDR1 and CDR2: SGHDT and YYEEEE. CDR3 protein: CASSLLAGGPGNEQFF. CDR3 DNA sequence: TGTGCCAGCAGCTTACTAGCGGGAGGGCCGGGTAATGAGCAGTTCTTC.

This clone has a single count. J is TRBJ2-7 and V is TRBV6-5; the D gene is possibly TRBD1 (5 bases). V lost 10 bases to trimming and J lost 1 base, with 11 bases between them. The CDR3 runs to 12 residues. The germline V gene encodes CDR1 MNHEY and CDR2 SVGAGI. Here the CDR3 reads CATRTISYEQYF. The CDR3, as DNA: TGTGCCACTCGGACAATTTCCTACGAGCAGTACTTC.

The CDR3 nucleotides read TGTGCCAGTAGTCACTTCCGGGACAAGAACAACTATGGCTACACCTTC. Translating it yields CASSHFRDKNNYGYTF. J is TRBJ1-2 and V is TRBV19; tentatively, D is TRBD1 (6 bases). Germline-derived CDR1 and CDR2 are LNHDA and SQIVND (reference sequence). The CDR3 loop spans 16 amino acids. V shed 5 bases and J shed 2 bases, with 18 bases lying between them. The whole variable domain, remainder taken from reference TRBV19 and TRBJ1-2, is DGGITQSPKYLFRKEGQNVTLSCEQNLNHDAMYWYRQDPGQGLRLIYYSQIVNDFQKGDIAEGYSVSREKKESFPLTVTSAQKNPTAFYLCASSHFRDKNNYGYTFGSGTRLTVV.

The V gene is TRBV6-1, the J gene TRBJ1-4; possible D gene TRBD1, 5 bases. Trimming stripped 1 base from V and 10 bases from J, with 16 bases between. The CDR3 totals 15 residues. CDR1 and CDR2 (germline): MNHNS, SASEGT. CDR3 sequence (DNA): TGTGCCAGCAGTGAAGAAGTCACCGGGGCAGGAAAACTGTTTTTT. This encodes CASSEEVTGAGKLFF.

DNA of the CDR3: TGTGCCAGCAGCCCCCTCACATCAACCTATGGCTACACCTTC. Its translation is CASSPLTSTYGYTF. The J gene is TRBJ1-2, the V gene TRBV6-2 or TRBV6-3; the D is unclear. Trimming took off 6 bases at V and 4 bases at J, with 15 bases between the two ends. Germline loops: CDR1 MNHEY, CDR2 SVGEGT. The length of the CDR3 is 14 residues.

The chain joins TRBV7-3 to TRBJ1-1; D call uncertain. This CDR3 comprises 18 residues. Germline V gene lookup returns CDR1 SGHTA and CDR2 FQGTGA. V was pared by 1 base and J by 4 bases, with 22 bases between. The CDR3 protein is CASSLNGGALGSSTEAFF. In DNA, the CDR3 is TGTGCCAGCAGCTTAAATGGTGGCGCGTTGGGGTCTTCCACTGAAGCTTTCTTT.

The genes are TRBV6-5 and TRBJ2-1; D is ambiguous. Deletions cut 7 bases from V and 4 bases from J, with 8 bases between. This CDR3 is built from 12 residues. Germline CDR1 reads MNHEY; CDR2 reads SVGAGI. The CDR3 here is CASKGNYNEQFF. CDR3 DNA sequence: TGTGCCAGCAAGGGAAATTACAATGAGCAGTTCTTC.

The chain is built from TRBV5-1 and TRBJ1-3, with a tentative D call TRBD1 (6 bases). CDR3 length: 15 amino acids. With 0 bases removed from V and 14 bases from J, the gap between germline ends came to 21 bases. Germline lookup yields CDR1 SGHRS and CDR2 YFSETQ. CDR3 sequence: CASSLELGGAGPLYF. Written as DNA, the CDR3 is TGCGCCAGCAGCTTGGAACTGGGGGGCGCGGGTCCGTTATATTTT.

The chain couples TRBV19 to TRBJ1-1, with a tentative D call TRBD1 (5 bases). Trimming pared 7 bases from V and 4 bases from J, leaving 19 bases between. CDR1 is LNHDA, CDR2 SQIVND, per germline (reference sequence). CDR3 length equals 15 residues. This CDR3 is CASTLGEGLPTEAFF. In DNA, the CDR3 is TGTGCCAGTACCCTAGGGGAGGGCCTTCCCACTGAAGCTTTCTTT.

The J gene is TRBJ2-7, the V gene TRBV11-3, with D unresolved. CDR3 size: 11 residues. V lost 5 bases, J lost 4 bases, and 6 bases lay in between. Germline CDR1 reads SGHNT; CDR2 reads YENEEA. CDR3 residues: CASSDHYEQYF. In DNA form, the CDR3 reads TGTGCCAGCAGCGACCATTACGAGCAGTACTTC.

CDR3 nucleotides: TGTGCCAGCAGCCCCCGGGGCGGGTTATTTGCAGATACGCAGTATTTT. This translates into CASSPRGGLFADTQYF. The genes are TRBV7-9 and TRBJ2-3; D possibly uses TRBD1 or TRBD2 (5 bases each). This CDR3 region has 16 residues. V was clipped by 5 bases and J by 4 bases, with 19 bases between them. Germline CDR1 and CDR2: SEHNR and FQNEAQ (reference sequence).

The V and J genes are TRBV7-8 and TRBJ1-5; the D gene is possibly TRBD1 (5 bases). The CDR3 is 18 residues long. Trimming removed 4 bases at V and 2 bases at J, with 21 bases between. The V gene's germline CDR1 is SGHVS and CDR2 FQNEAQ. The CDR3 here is CASSSDLGPPLRNQPQHF. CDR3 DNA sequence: TGTGCCAGCAGCTCCGACCTGGGACCACCCCTGCGCAATCAGCCCCAGCATTTT.

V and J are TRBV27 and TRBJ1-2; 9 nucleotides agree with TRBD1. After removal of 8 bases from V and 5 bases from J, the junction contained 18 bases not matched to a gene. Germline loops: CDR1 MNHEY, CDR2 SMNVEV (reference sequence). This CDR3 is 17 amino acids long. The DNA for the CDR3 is TGTGCCAGCGGCCGCCCCGGGACAGGGAGGCCACCTTATGGCTACACCTTC. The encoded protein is CASGRPGTGRPPYGYTF.

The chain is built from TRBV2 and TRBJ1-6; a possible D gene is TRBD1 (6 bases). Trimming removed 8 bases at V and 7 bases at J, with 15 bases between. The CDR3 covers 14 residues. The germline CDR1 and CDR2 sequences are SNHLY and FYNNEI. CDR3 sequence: CASSRDRKNSPLHF. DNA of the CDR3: TGTGCCAGCTCTCGTGACAGGAAGAATTCACCCCTCCACTTT.

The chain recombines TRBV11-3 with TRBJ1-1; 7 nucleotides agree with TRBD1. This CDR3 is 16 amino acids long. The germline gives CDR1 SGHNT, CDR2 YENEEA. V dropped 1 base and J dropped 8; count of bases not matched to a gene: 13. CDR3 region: CASSLGTTGLGSEAFF. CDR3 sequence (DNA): TGTGCCAGCAGCTTAGGTACGACAGGGCTCGGAAGCGAAGCTTTCTTT.

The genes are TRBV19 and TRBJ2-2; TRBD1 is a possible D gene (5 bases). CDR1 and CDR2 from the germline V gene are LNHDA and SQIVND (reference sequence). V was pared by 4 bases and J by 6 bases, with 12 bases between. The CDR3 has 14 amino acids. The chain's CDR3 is CASSTTGVAGELFF. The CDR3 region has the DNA TGTGCCAGTAGTACAACAGGTGTGGCCGGGGAGCTGTTTTTT.

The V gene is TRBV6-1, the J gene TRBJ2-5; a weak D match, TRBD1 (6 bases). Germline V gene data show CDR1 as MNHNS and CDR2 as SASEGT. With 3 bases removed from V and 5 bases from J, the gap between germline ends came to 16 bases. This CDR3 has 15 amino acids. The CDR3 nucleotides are TGTGCCAGCAGTGAGGCCCTAGGCAGGGGTGAGACCCAGTACTTC. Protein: CASSEALGRGETQYF.

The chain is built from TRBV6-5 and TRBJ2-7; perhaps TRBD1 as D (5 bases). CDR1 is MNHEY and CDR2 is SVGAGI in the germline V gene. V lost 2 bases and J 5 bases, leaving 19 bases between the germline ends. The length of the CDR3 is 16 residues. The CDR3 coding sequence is TGTGCCAGCAGTTACCTTTTTGGCCAGGGCGCAGACGAGCAGTACTTC. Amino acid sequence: CASSYLFGQGADEQYF.

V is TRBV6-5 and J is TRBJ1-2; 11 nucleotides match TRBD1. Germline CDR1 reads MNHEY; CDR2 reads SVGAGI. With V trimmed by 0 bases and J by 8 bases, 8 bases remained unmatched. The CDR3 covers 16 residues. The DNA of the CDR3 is TGTGCCAGCAGTTACTCTGCCGGACAGGGGGCAGGAGGCTACACCTTC. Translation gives CASSYSAGQGAGGYTF.

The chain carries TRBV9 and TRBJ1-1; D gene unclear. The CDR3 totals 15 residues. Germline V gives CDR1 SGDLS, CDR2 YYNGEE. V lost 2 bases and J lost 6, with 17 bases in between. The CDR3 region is CASSVNIGERSEAFF. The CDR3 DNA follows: TGTGCCAGCAGCGTTAACATCGGGGAACGCTCTGAAGCTTTCTTT.